Included here is one TCR beta chain sequence, with context. TCRdb's copy holds only in-frame clones and misses some; the assay was immunoSEQ multiplex PCR. The profile shows about 32,000 clones, approximately 89% of them singletons. These data come from a study of T cell changes during pregnancy in multiple sclerosis. Germline values: CDR1 SGHVT, CDR2 SQSDAQ. This CDR3 spans 15 amino acids. The V segment lost 4 bases and the J segment 0 bases; nucleotides outside the gene matches: 5. The material was CD8+ T cells from peripheral blood mononuclear cells, obtained in the first trimester of pregnancy. The TCR comes from a female donor with multiple sclerosis, enrolled in a pregnancy study. The gene calls are TRBV7-4 and TRBJ1-2, with 7 bases identical to TRBD1. The CDR3 loop is CASSYRQGPNYGYTF. CDR3 bases: TGTGCCAGCAGCTATAGACAGGGCCCTAACTATGGCTACACCTTC.